The 18 T cell receptor beta chains presented below share a single source sample, sequenced in a study of T cell responses to AZD1222 COVID-19 vaccine. Profiled with immunoSEQ multiplex PCR; TCRdb holds only in-frame clones, not every one. The sample carries 150,000 to 200,000 clones, just under 90% recorded once. The sequences come from peripheral blood, collected 28 days after the second dose of the MenACWY control vaccine. The origin of the receptors is an adult who received the MenACWY meningococcal vaccine as a control.

This clone appeared a few times. The chain joins TRBV29-1 to TRBJ1-4, with TRBD1 matching 7 bases. Germline V CDR1 and CDR2: SQVTM, ANQGSEA. V gave up 7 bases and J gave up 7 bases; unmatched junction bases: 12. The CDR3 has 14 residues. CDR3 coding DNA: TGCAGCGCCAGAGGACAGGTCGTGGGTGAAAAACTGTTTTTT. Translation gives CSARGQVVGEKLFF. The entire variable domain, with the rest obtained from reference TRBV29-1 and TRBJ1-4, is as follows: SAVISQKPSRDICQRGTSLTIQCQVDSQVTMMFWYRQQPGQSLTLIATANQGSEATYESGFVIDKFPISRPNLTFSTLTVSNMSPEDSSIYLCSARGQVVGEKLFFGSGTQLSVL.

This clone was picked up one time. The V and J genes are TRBV28 and TRBJ2-7; 8 nucleotides align to TRBD1. Germline V gene lookup returns CDR1 MDHEN and CDR2 SYDVKM. V trimming: 1 base; J trimming: 2 bases; junction bases outside the gene matches: 7. This CDR3 spans 16 amino acids. CDR3 in DNA: TGTGCCAGCAGTTTATTCCCTACGACAGGGGCCTACGAGCAGTACTTC. Translation: CASSLFPTTGAYEQYF.

This chain connects TRBV7-2 to TRBJ2-7; D is possibly TRBD1 or TRBD2 (6 bases each). Germline V CDR1 and CDR2: SGHTA, FQGNSA. The V and J ends lost 1 base and 2 bases respectively, with 12 bases between them. This CDR3 is 15 amino acids long. The CDR3 region has the DNA TGTGCCAGCAGCTTAGGGGGGGCGTCCGCCTACGAGCAGTACTTC. It translates to CASSLGGASAYEQYF.

V and J are TRBV3-1 (or the pseudogene TRBV3-2) and TRBJ2-7, with TRBD2 matching 7 bases. Trimming removed 2 bases from V and 4 bases from J; junction bases left unmatched: 5. Germline CDR1 is LGHDT and CDR2 is YNNKEL (reference sequence). This CDR3 region has 14 residues. The CDR3 is CASSQLASGYEQYF. CDR3 sequence (DNA): TGTGCCAGCAGCCAATTGGCTAGCGGTTACGAGCAGTACTTC.

This clone was seen a few times. The same CDR3 is also encoded by other DNA sequences in this sample. This rearrangement joins TRBV27 to TRBJ1-5; no definite D call. CDR3 length equals 14 residues. Trimming pared 4 bases from V and 1 base from J, leaving 8 bases between. Germline CDR1 is MNHEY and CDR2 is SMNVEV (reference sequence). The CDR3 DNA is TGTGCCAGCAGTTCGGGTTCCAGCAATCAGCCCCAGCATTTT. Its translation is CASSSGSSNQPQHF.

J is TRBJ2-5 and V is TRBV3-1 (or the pseudogene TRBV3-2); TRBD2 aligns across 14 bases. CDR1 is LGHDT and CDR2 is YNNKEL in the germline V gene (reference sequence). CDR3 length equals 15 residues. V dropped 4 bases and J dropped 4; count of bases not matched to a gene: 2. The CDR3 spells CASSRGLAGAETQYF. The CDR3 DNA sequence: TGTGCCAGCAGCCGGGGACTAGCGGGAGCAGAGACCCAGTACTTC.

This clone was detected only once. This rearrangement joins TRBV28 to TRBJ1-2, with D perhaps matching TRBD1 (5 bases). This CDR3 has 12 amino acids. Germline loops: CDR1 MDHEN, CDR2 SYDVKM. Trimming pared 3 bases from V and 4 bases from J, leaving 6 bases between. The CDR3 reads CASSFGGYGYTF. The CDR3 bases are TGTGCCAGCAGTTTCGGGGGCTATGGCTACACCTTC.

The V and J genes are TRBV6-2 or TRBV6-3 and TRBJ2-1; 7 bases are shared with TRBD2. CDR3 length equals 17 residues. Germline V lookup: CDR1 MNHEY, CDR2 SVGEGT. V shed 6 bases, J shed 8 bases, and the junction held 19 bases outside the gene matches. CDR3 amino acids: CASSSPRQAGWGDEQFF. DNA of the CDR3: TGTGCCAGCAGCTCCCCCAGGCAAGCGGGGTGGGGGGATGAGCAGTTCTTC.

The rearrangement links TRBV7-9 to TRBJ2-7; TRBD2 matches 13 bases. The V segment lost 5 bases and the J segment 4 bases; nucleotides outside the gene matches: 17. Germline V gene data show CDR1 as SEHNR and CDR2 as FQNEAQ (reference sequence). The CDR3 sequence is 19 residues long. The CDR3 loop reads CASSGRDSLPGLAGYEQYF. For the CDR3, the DNA is TGTGCCAGCAGCGGACGGGACTCCCTACCGGGACTAGCGGGATACGAGCAGTACTTC.

The table lists this clone with a count of one. The genes are TRBV5-1 and TRBJ1-2; D gene ambiguous. Looked up from germline, CDR1 is SGHRS and CDR2 is YFSETQ. The V end was cut by 0 bases, the J end by 2 bases, with 14 bases between. This CDR3 comprises 16 residues. CDR3 in amino acids: CASSLAGVPTNYGYTF. The DNA for the CDR3 is TGCGCCAGCAGCTTGGCTGGAGTTCCGACAAACTATGGCTACACCTTC.

The chain joins TRBV7-2 to TRBJ2-1; D is perhaps TRBD2 (6 bases). CDR1 is SGHTA and CDR2 is FQGNSA in the germline V gene. This CDR3 has 17 amino acids. Trimming removed 0 bases at V and 0 bases at J, with 12 bases between. The CDR3 nucleotides read TGTGCCAGCAGCTTAGCCCCACTAGCTAGCTCCTACAATGAGCAGTTCTTC. Protein: CASSLAPLASSYNEQFF.

This clone was seen a single time. The chain employs TRBV19 and TRBJ1-2, with D perhaps TRBD1 (6 bases). This CDR3 comprises 16 residues. Germline V gene sequence: CDR1 LNHDA, CDR2 SQIVND (reference sequence). V lost 2 bases, J lost 2 bases, and 15 bases lay in between. The CDR3 spells CASSILVGRGNYGYTF. The CDR3 nucleotides read TGTGCCAGTAGTATATTAGTCGGCAGGGGCAACTATGGCTACACCTTC.

J is TRBJ2-1 and V is TRBV6-5, with 12 nucleotides matching TRBD2. The germline V gene encodes CDR1 MNHEY and CDR2 SVGAGI. The junction had 4 bases not matched to a gene; V was cut back by 0 bases and J by 7 bases. The CDR3 covers 16 residues. The CDR3 sequence is CASSYSPTSGSNEQFF. CDR3 coding DNA: TGTGCCAGCAGTTACTCGCCGACTAGCGGGAGTAATGAGCAGTTCTTC.

The chain combines TRBV30 with TRBJ1-1; D is unresolved. Germline loops: CDR1 GTSNPN, CDR2 SVGIG (reference sequence). Trimming cost V 2 bases and J 3 bases, with 10 bases left between them. This CDR3 has 13 amino acids. CDR3: CAWSHTADTEAFF. The CDR3 nucleotides read TGTGCCTGGAGTCACACCGCTGACACTGAAGCTTTCTTT.

The chain has TRBV7-8 and TRBJ2-1; D might be TRBD1 (5 bases). The V end was cut by 3 bases, the J end by 0 bases, with 9 bases between. The CDR3 is 15 amino acids. Per the germline V gene, CDR1 is SGHVS and CDR2 is FQNEAQ. CDR3 DNA sequence: TGTGCCAGCAGCTTTCTAGGGGCCTCCTACAATGAGCAGTTCTTC. This sequence encodes CASSFLGASYNEQFF.

This chain joins TRBV19 and TRBJ2-2; 11 bases fit TRBD2. This CDR3 region has 16 residues. The germline gives CDR1 LNHDA, CDR2 SQIVND (reference sequence). Unmatched junction bases numbered 3, after V lost 3 bases and J lost 3 bases. The CDR3 coding sequence is TGTGCCAGTAGTATTAGCGGGAGGGCCTACACCGGGGAGCTGTTTTTT. This translates into CASSISGRAYTGELFF.

The CDR3 DNA reads as TGTGCCAGTAGTAACAGGGAGAATTCACCCCTCCACTTT. Protein sequence: CASSNRENSPLHF. J is TRBJ1-6 and V is TRBV19; the D gene is possibly TRBD1 (6 bases). The length of the CDR3 is 13 residues. Deletions cut 4 bases from V and 7 bases from J, with 8 bases between. Germline CDR1 and CDR2: LNHDA and SQIVND (reference sequence).

The rearrangement links TRBV28 to TRBJ2-5; 9 nucleotides line up with TRBD1. This CDR3 has 13 amino acids. Germline assignment: CDR1 MDHEN and CDR2 SYDVKM. Unmatched junction bases numbered 3, after V lost 6 bases and J lost 4 bases. The CDR3 reads CASRRQGGETQYF. For the CDR3, the DNA is TGTGCCAGCAGACGACAGGGGGGAGAGACCCAGTACTTC.